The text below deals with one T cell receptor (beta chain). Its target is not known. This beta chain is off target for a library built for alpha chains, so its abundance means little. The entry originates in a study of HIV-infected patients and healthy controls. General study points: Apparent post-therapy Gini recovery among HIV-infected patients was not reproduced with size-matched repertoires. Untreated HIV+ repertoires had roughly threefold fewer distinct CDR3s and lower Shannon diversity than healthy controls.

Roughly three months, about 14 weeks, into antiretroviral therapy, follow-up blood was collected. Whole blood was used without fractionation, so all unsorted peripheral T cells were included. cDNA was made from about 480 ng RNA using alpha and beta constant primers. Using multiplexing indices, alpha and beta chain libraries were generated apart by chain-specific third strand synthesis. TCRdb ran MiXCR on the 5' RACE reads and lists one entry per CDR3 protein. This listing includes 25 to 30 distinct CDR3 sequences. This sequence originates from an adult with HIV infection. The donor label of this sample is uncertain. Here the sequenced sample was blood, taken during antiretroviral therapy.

CDR3 bases: TGTGCCAGCAGTCTAACGGACAGCTACTCTGGAAACACCATATATTTT. As protein: CASSLTDSYSGNTIYF. J is TRBJ1-3 and V is TRBV2, with D possibly matching TRBD1 (6 bases). Germline CDR1 is SNHLY and CDR2 is FYNNEI. V was trimmed by 5 bases and J by 0 bases, leaving 14 bases between them. The CDR3 contains 16 residues.